A selection of T cell receptor beta chains follows, all from one sample in a study of blood T cell repertoires in COVID-19. Assay: immunoSEQ multiplex PCR; the TCRdb copy retains only in-frame clones and omits some. The data hold about 150,000 clones, with approximately 80% observed a single time. The sample comprised peripheral blood. The receptor source for this set is a woman in her sixties or seventies with COVID-19, enrolled during active disease. Both conserved end residues are part of each CDR3. D genes are given only for firm matches. Size is omitted from some rows. Given values are once, few, many or a class for expanded clones.

V gene: TRBV6-4; CDR3 length: 14; J gene: TRBJ2-1; clone size: -; D gene: -; CDR3 protein: CASSDSAWTDEQFF; CDR3 DNA: TGTGCCAGCAGTGACTCTGCTTGGACAGATGAGCAGTTCTTC
V gene: TRBV5-1; CDR3 length: 14; J gene: TRBJ2-2; clone size: -; D gene: -; CDR3 protein: CASSTFQGPGELFF; CDR3 DNA: TGCGCCAGCAGTACATTCCAGGGTCCCGGGGAGCTGTTTTTT
V gene: TRBV7-3; CDR3 length: 14; J gene: TRBJ2-5; clone size: -; D gene: -; CDR3 protein: CASSLSLAQKTQYF; CDR3 DNA: TGTGCCAGCAGCTTAAGTCTAGCCCAAAAGACCCAGTACTTC
V gene: TRBV11-2; CDR3 length: 14; J gene: TRBJ1-1; clone size: -; D gene: -; CDR3 protein: CASSLDSWNTEAFF; CDR3 DNA: TGTGCCAGCAGCTTAGATAGTTGGAACACTGAAGCTTTCTTT
V gene: TRBV11-1; CDR3 length: 16; J gene: TRBJ2-5; clone size: -; D gene: -; CDR3 protein: CASSLGTATWQETQYF; CDR3 DNA: TGTGCCAGCAGCTTAGGTACAGCCACTTGGCAAGAGACCCAGTACTTC
V gene: TRBV11-2; CDR3 length: 14; J gene: TRBJ1-6; clone size: -; D gene: TRBD1; CDR3 protein: CASSPGTGVSPLHF; CDR3 DNA: TGTGCCAGCAGTCCCGGGACAGGGGTTTCACCCCTCCACTTT
V gene: TRBV4-1; CDR3 length: 16; J gene: TRBJ1-2; clone size: -; D gene: -; CDR3 protein: CASSQAVTVFNYGYTF; CDR3 DNA: TGCGCCAGCAGCCAAGCAGTGACAGTGTTTAACTATGGCTACACCTTC
V gene: TRBV5-5; CDR3 length: 15; J gene: TRBJ1-3; clone size: few; D gene: -; CDR3 protein: CASSFGHNSGNTIYF; CDR3 DNA: TGTGCCAGCAGCTTTGGACACAACTCTGGAAACACCATATATTTT
V gene: TRBV5-4; CDR3 length: 16; J gene: TRBJ2-2; clone size: -; D gene: TRBD2; CDR3 protein: CASSLEPSGRVEELFF; CDR3 DNA: TGTGCCAGCAGCTTGGAGCCTAGCGGGAGGGTCGAGGAGCTGTTTTTT
V gene: TRBV5-1; CDR3 length: 17; J gene: TRBJ2-1; clone size: -; D gene: TRBD2; CDR3 protein: CASSLDRPLAGGSGWFF; CDR3 DNA: TGCGCCAGCAGCTTGGATAGGCCACTAGCGGGAGGGTCGGGTTGGTTCTTC
V gene: TRBV5-1; CDR3 length: 13; J gene: TRBJ1-2; clone size: few; D gene: -; CDR3 protein: CASSFTQNYGYTF; CDR3 DNA: TGCGCCAGCAGCTTCACACAGAACTATGGCTACACCTTC
V gene: TRBV11-1; CDR3 length: 13; J gene: TRBJ1-1; clone size: -; D gene: -; CDR3 protein: CASRLGGNTEAFF; CDR3 DNA: TGTGCCAGCAGGCTGGGGGGGAACACTGAAGCTTTCTTT
V gene: TRBV27; CDR3 length: 14; J gene: TRBJ1-6; clone size: few; D gene: -; CDR3 protein: CASSLSSYNSPLHF; CDR3 DNA: TGTGCCAGCAGTCTGAGCTCCTATAATTCACCCCTCCACTTT
V gene: TRBV6-4; CDR3 length: 13; J gene: TRBJ1-5; clone size: -; D gene: -; CDR3 protein: CASSVDRNQPQHF; CDR3 DNA: TGTGCCAGCAGTGTGGACAGAAATCAGCCCCAGCATTTT
V gene: TRBV18; CDR3 length: 16; J gene: TRBJ1-2; clone size: -; D gene: TRBD1; CDR3 protein: CASSPTPGQGNYGYTF; CDR3 DNA: TGTGCCAGCTCACCAACACCGGGACAGGGGAACTATGGCTACACCTTC